Each of the 19 T cell receptor beta chains below was sequenced from the same sample in a study of T cells after yellow fever vaccination. MiXCR, run by TCRdb on the 5' RACE reads, gives a single entry per CDR3 protein. This table holds about 58,000 distinct CDR3 sequences, approximately 6% found once. Sample: PBMCs, either bulk or a sorted T-cell subset (CD4+, CD8+, memory, or dextramer-sorted; not recorded which), taken on the day of the yellow fever booster vaccination. The receptors come from a man younger than 30 who received the YFV17D yellow fever vaccine.

At least ten counts were recorded for this clonotype. The chain combines TRBV27 with TRBJ2-7; the D gene is possibly TRBD2 (5 bases). CDR3 size: 15 residues. V lost 4 bases to trimming and J lost 1 base, with 14 bases between them. Germline values: CDR1 MNHEY, CDR2 SMNVEV (reference sequence). In DNA form, the CDR3 reads TGTGCCAGCAGTTACAGCAGGAGGAGATCCTACGAGCAGTACTTC. Translated: CASSYSRRRSYEQYF.

This clonotype was seen many times. V gene TRBV7-6 combines with J gene TRBJ2-7; D is unclear. The CDR3 runs to 14 residues. Germline V gene data show CDR1 as SGHVS and CDR2 as FNYEAQ. The V and J ends lost 2 bases and 0 bases respectively, with 8 bases between them. The CDR3 nucleotides read TGTGCCAGCAGCTTACTTGGCGACTCCTACGAGCAGTACTTC. It codes for CASSLLGDSYEQYF.

This clonotype was observed a few times. The rearrangement uses TRBV6-5 and TRBJ1-4; 9 nucleotides align to TRBD1. CDR3 length equals 17 residues. The V and J ends lost 0 bases and 8 bases, in that order; junction bases with no gene match: 10. CDR1 MNHEY and CDR2 SVGAGI come from the germline V gene. The CDR3 sequence: CASSYSKTGTGKEKLFF. The CDR3 DNA sequence: TGTGCCAGCAGTTACTCGAAAACCGGGACAGGGAAAGAAAAACTGTTTTTT.

This clonotype came up many times. The V and J genes are TRBV15 and TRBJ2-3; 8 nucleotides align to TRBD1. CDR1 is LNHNV and CDR2 is YYDKDF in the germline V gene (reference sequence). V lost 0 bases and J lost 4; bases outside the gene matches: 6. The CDR3 has 16 amino acids. Here the CDR3 DNA reads TGTGCCACCAGCAGAGACCCCGACAGGGGCCCAGATACGCAGTATTTT. It is translated as CATSRDPDRGPDTQYF. Full variable domain (missing parts from reference TRBV15 and TRBJ2-3): DAMVIQNPRYQVTQFGKPVTLSCSQTLNHNVMYWYQQKSSQAPKLLFHYYDKDFNNEADTPDNFQSRRPNTSFCFLDIRSPGLGDTAMYLCATSRDPDRGPDTQYFGPGTRLTVL.

This clonotype came up many times. This chain connects TRBV6-5 to TRBJ2-5; TRBD1 matches at 7 bases. The CDR3 is 16 residues long. The V gene end was trimmed by 4 bases and the J gene end by 4 bases; junction bases not matched to a gene: 12. Germline CDR1 and CDR2: MNHEY and SVGAGI. The CDR3 sequence is CASSSNTRGFGETQYF. The CDR3 nucleotides read TGTGCCAGCAGTTCCAACACCAGGGGGTTTGGAGAGACCCAGTACTTC.

The CDR3 region is CASSAWRGHSTDTQYF. The CDR3 DNA sequence: TGTGCCAGCAGTGCCTGGCGGGGACACAGCACAGATACGCAGTATTTT. This chain joins TRBV12-3 or TRBV12-4 and TRBJ2-3; D is tentatively TRBD1 or TRBD2 (6 bases each). This CDR3 has 16 amino acids. V was cut by 5 bases and J by 0 bases, with 15 bases left in between.

V is TRBV4-1 and J is TRBJ1-6; 8 nucleotides align to TRBD1. The germline gives CDR1 MGHRA, CDR2 YSYEKL. This CDR3 spans 15 amino acids. The junction had 4 bases not matched to a gene; V was cut back by 4 bases and J by 5 bases. CDR3 amino acids: CASSLRTGNNSPLHF. CDR3 DNA sequence: TGCGCCAGCAGCCTACGGACAGGGAATAATTCACCCCTCCACTTT.

This clonotype has a count of ten or more. The V gene is TRBV4-1, the J gene TRBJ2-5; the D call may be TRBD1 or TRBD2 (5 bases each). The germline gives CDR1 MGHRA, CDR2 YSYEKL. V was clipped by 0 bases and J by 0 bases, with 11 bases between them. This CDR3 spans 16 amino acids. The DNA of the CDR3 is TGCGCCAGCAGCCAAGACCGGGACCCTCACCAAGAGACCCAGTACTTC. Translating gives CASSQDRDPHQETQYF.

The chain combines TRBV24-1 with TRBJ1-3; no definite D call. The CDR3 has 12 amino acids. Germline values: CDR1 KGHDR, CDR2 SFDVKD. Trimming pared 8 bases from V and 0 bases from J, leaving 4 bases between. CDR3 bases: TGTGCCACCATAAGCTCTGGAAACACCATATATTTT. It specifies CATISSGNTIYF.

This clonotype appeared many times. The chain couples TRBV5-6 to TRBJ2-5, with TRBD2 as a possible D gene (6 bases). Deletions cut 1 base from V and 4 bases from J, with 11 bases between. Germline V gene lookup returns CDR1 SGHDT and CDR2 YYEEEE. The CDR3 contains 14 residues. The CDR3 DNA reads TGTGCCAGCAGCTTGACTAGCCGCGGAGAGACCCAGTACTTC. Translation gives CASSLTSRGETQYF.

The table lists this clonotype with many counts. The V gene is TRBV27, the J gene TRBJ1-2; no reliable D call. The CDR3 loop spans 13 amino acids. Per germline, CDR1 MNHEY and CDR2 SMNVEV (reference sequence). The V end was cut by 2 bases, the J end by 4 bases, with 8 bases between. The CDR3, as DNA: TGTGCCAGCAGTTTACACAGTTTCTATGGCTACACCTTC. Its translation is CASSLHSFYGYTF.

The rearrangement uses TRBV6-6 and TRBJ1-5; 9 nucleotides line up with TRBD1. The germline V gene encodes CDR1 MNHNY and CDR2 SVGAGI (reference sequence). With 5 bases clipped from V and 6 bases from J, the junction kept 2 bases outside the gene matches. The CDR3 length is 13 residues. The CDR3, as DNA: TGTGCCAGCAGTACAGGGGGCGGTCAGCCCCAGCATTTT. Translating gives CASSTGGGQPQHF.

This clonotype was recorded many times. The rearrangement uses TRBV7-6 and TRBJ2-7; TRBD1 matches at 9 bases. Germline values: CDR1 SGHVS, CDR2 FNYEAQ. The V segment lost 5 bases and the J segment 0 bases; nucleotides outside the gene matches: 11. The CDR3 extends over 17 amino acids. The CDR3 is CASSITGTGSDSYEQYF. The CDR3 DNA follows: TGTGCCAGCAGCATTACCGGGACAGGGAGTGACTCCTACGAGCAGTACTTC.

The table lists this clonotype with a few counts. This chain links TRBV19 with TRBJ1-5; D is unclear. In germline, CDR1 is LNHDA, CDR2 SQIVND (reference sequence). The length of the CDR3 is 13 residues. Deletions cut 11 bases from V and 9 bases from J, with 20 bases between. The CDR3, as DNA: TGTGCCGTAGGGCGAACGGCCTTCGGGCCCCAGCATTTT. Amino acid sequence: CAVGRTAFGPQHF.

The chain combines TRBV27 with TRBJ2-6, with D possibly TRBD1 on 7 matching bases. V was clipped by 5 bases and J by 0 bases, with 23 bases between them. This CDR3 region has 20 residues. In germline, CDR1 is MNHEY, CDR2 SMNVEV (reference sequence). CDR3: CASSPLGRQGEFSGANVLTF. The CDR3 region has the DNA TGTGCCAGCAGTCCCCTGGGGAGGCAGGGGGAATTCTCTGGGGCCAACGTCCTGACTTTC. The complete variable domain, with remaining parts taken from reference TRBV27 and TRBJ2-6, reads EAQVTQNPRYLITVTGKKLTVTCSQNMNHEYMSWYRQDPGLGLRQIYYSMNVEVTDKGDVPEGYKVSRKEKRNFPLILESPSPNQTSLYFCASSPLGRQGEFSGANVLTFGAGSRLTVL.

This clonotype was counted only a few times. The genes are TRBV7-2 and TRBJ1-5; maybe TRBD1 (5 bases). The CDR3 totals 14 residues. Germline V CDR1 and CDR2: SGHTA, FQGNSA. V lost 8 bases and J 5 bases, leaving 16 bases between the germline ends. CDR3 sequence (DNA): TGTGCCAGCCGGGAAGCGGGGGGATATCAGCCCCAGCATTTT. Translated, it gives CASREAGGYQPQHF.

This chain links TRBV9 with TRBJ2-5; 11 nucleotides line up with TRBD2. The CDR3 is 15 amino acids. V lost 5 bases, J lost 2 bases, and 5 bases stayed unmatched. The V gene's germline CDR1 is SGDLS and CDR2 YYNGEE. The CDR3 bases are TGTGCCAGCAGACTGGGACTAGCGGATCAAGAGACCCAGTACTTC. Amino acids: CASRLGLADQETQYF.

In this sample, this clonotype turned up a few times. The rearrangement uses TRBV14 and TRBJ2-7, with 9 positions matching TRBD2. CDR3 length: 16 amino acids. With V trimmed by 0 bases and J by 2 bases, 5 bases remained unmatched. The germline V gene has CDR1 SGHDN and CDR2 FVKESK. Here the CDR3 DNA reads TGTGCCAGCAGCCAAGATCCCGCTAGCGGGACCTACGAGCAGTACTTC. As protein: CASSQDPASGTYEQYF.

This clonotype was found a few times. V is TRBV20-1 and J is TRBJ2-7; tentatively, D is TRBD1 or TRBD2 (5 bases each). Germline assignment: CDR1 DFQATT and CDR2 SNEGSKA (reference sequence). V lost 6 bases, J lost 2 bases, and 20 bases lay in between. The CDR3 extends over 15 amino acids. The CDR3 DNA reads TGCAGTGCCGATACCGGGACGGAAAGTACCTACGAGCAGTACGTC. As protein: CSADTGTESTYEQYV.